This passage covers 26 T cell receptor beta chains from one sample sequenced in a study of cytomegalovirus exposure and HLA in healthy donors. Primers for the PCR totalled 60 Vbeta and 13 Jbeta. Libraries were prepared by immunoSEQ multiplex PCR; TCRdb keeps only in-frame clonotypes and omits some of them. Of roughly 200,000 clones listed, about three quarters are singletons. The specimen sequenced was PBMCs. The receptors here all came from a woman between 55 and 75 years old in good health and CMV-seropositive.

The rearrangement uses TRBV12-5 and TRBJ1-1, with D maybe TRBD1 (5 bases). The V gene's germline CDR1 is LGHNT and CDR2 FRNRAP. V shed 4 bases and J shed 4 bases, with 13 bases lying between them. This CDR3 has 14 residues. The CDR3 protein is CASGSSSTATEAFF. CDR3 nucleotide sequence: TGTGCTAGTGGTTCCTCATCGACAGCCACTGAAGCTTTCTTT.

A single count supports this clone. The CDR3 nucleotides read TGTGCCAGCAGACAGGCGGGGGGGCGAGTCTCTAGCACAGATACGCAGTATTTT. Translating gives CASRQAGGRVSSTDTQYF. The genes are TRBV7-2 and TRBJ2-3; 9 nucleotides agree with TRBD2. The junction had 13 bases not matched to a gene; V was cut back by 6 bases and J by 0 bases. CDR3 length equals 18 residues. Germline V gene lookup returns CDR1 SGHTA and CDR2 FQGNSA.

The V and J genes are TRBV18 and TRBJ2-2; a weak D match, TRBD1 (5 bases). Germline assignment: CDR1 KGHSH and CDR2 LQKENI. This CDR3 has 17 amino acids. The V and J ends lost 6 bases and 6 bases respectively, with 23 bases between them. For the CDR3, the DNA is TGTGCCAGCTCGCCCTTTTCGGACATCCAAGGGGCCGGGGAGCTGTTTTTT. This sequence encodes CASSPFSDIQGAGELFF.

The sample holds one count of this clone. The chain carries TRBV19 and TRBJ2-6; D perhaps matches TRBD1 (6 bases). In germline, CDR1 is LNHDA, CDR2 SQIVND (reference sequence). Trimming pared 5 bases from V and 0 bases from J, leaving 20 bases between. The CDR3 covers 19 residues. Here the CDR3 reads CASSSQRRRGHSGANVLTF. DNA for the CDR3: TGTGCCAGTAGTTCGCAGCGACGTCGGGGACACTCTGGGGCCAACGTCCTGACTTTC.

The chain combines TRBV10-3 with TRBJ1-1; no reliable D call. From germline, CDR1 is ENHRY and CDR2 SYGVKD. Trimming left V 3 bases short and J 6 bases short, with 17 bases between. The CDR3 sequence is 15 residues long. Written as DNA, the CDR3 is TGTGCCATCAGTGACAGTTTGGGCAGGCAGGCTGAAGCTTTCTTT. It is translated as CAISDSLGRQAEAFF.

The V call is TRBV6-1, the J call TRBJ1-5; D perhaps matches TRBD1 (5 bases). Trimming pared 4 bases from V and 7 bases from J, leaving 11 bases between. CDR1 MNHNS and CDR2 SASEGT come from the germline V gene. This CDR3 has 13 amino acids. The CDR3 is CASSGTGYQPQHF. The CDR3 DNA follows: TGTGCCAGCAGTGGAACAGGTTACCAGCCCCAGCATTTT.

This clone was detected only once. V and J are TRBV19 and TRBJ2-5, with 8 nucleotides matching TRBD2. The CDR3 spans 16 residues. Germline trimming cut 3 bases from V and 4 bases from J; bases unmatched to any gene: 10. Germline V lookup: CDR1 LNHDA, CDR2 SQIVND (reference sequence). The CDR3 region is CASSIGAGGTGETQYF. The CDR3 DNA follows: TGTGCCAGTAGTATCGGGGCGGGAGGAACGGGAGAGACCCAGTACTTC.

This clone was seen more than once but under ten times. The gene calls are TRBV25-1 and TRBJ2-1; D is possibly TRBD1 (7 bases). The V and J ends lost 1 base and 9 bases respectively, with 13 bases between them. The CDR3 covers 14 residues. CDR1 and CDR2 (germline): MGHDK, SYGVNS. CDR3 nucleotide sequence: TGTGCCAGCAGTGAATGGAACAGGGGAGGTGAGCAGTTCTTC. Amino acid sequence: CASSEWNRGGEQFF.

This clone was seen only once. The chain recombines TRBV6-1 with TRBJ1-3, with a possible D match to TRBD1 (5 bases). Germline CDR1 reads MNHNS; CDR2 reads SASEGT. The CDR3 loop spans 15 amino acids. The ends were cut back, 4 bases at V and 0 bases at J, with 10 bases in the middle. The CDR3 is CASSVGASSGNTIYF. In DNA form, the CDR3 reads TGTGCCAGCAGTGTTGGGGCGAGCTCTGGAAACACCATATATTTT.

This clone was observed a few times. The V call is TRBV5-6, the J call TRBJ2-7; D is unresolved. V was cut by 4 bases and J by 6 bases, with 14 bases left in between. Per the germline V gene, CDR1 is SGHDT and CDR2 is YYEEEE. CDR3 length: 13 amino acids. The CDR3 here is CASSGQRSGEQYF. DNA for the CDR3: TGTGCCAGCAGCGGCCAGAGGAGTGGCGAGCAGTACTTC.

CDR3 in DNA: TGCGCCAGCAGTGAGGGGCTAGCGGAAGGCTACGAGCAGTACTTC. It is translated as CASSEGLAEGYEQYF. This chain connects TRBV10-1 to TRBJ2-7; TRBD2 matches 7 bases. Unmatched junction bases numbered 7, after V lost 2 bases and J lost 3 bases. Germline V lookup: CDR1 WNHNN, CDR2 SYGVQD (reference sequence). This CDR3 has 15 amino acids.

This chain joins TRBV15 and TRBJ1-4; TRBD1 aligns across 7 bases. Germline V lookup: CDR1 LNHNV, CDR2 YYDKDF (reference sequence). The CDR3 loop spans 15 amino acids. V trimming: 0 bases; J trimming: 10 bases; junction bases outside the gene matches: 8. CDR3 coding DNA: TGTGCCACCAGCAGAGAACAGTCCCCAGGGGGAAAACTGTTTTTT. It encodes CATSREQSPGGKLFF.

The V gene is TRBV2, the J gene TRBJ2-3; D is ambiguous. This CDR3 contains 13 residues. The germline V gene has CDR1 SNHLY and CDR2 FYNNEI. The V end lost 3 bases, the J end lost 5 bases, and 9 bases lay between the germline ends. This CDR3 is CASSDEVGDTQYF. The CDR3 DNA reads as TGTGCCAGCAGTGATGAGGTTGGAGATACGCAGTATTTT.

The chain employs TRBV15 and TRBJ1-5; 9 nucleotides match TRBD1. The germline V gene has CDR1 LNHNV and CDR2 YYDKDF (reference sequence). CDR3 length: 18 amino acids. With V trimmed by 4 bases and J by 1 base, 11 bases remained unmatched. CDR3 nucleotides: TGTGCCACCAGCACACCCAGGGGACAGGGAAGGAGCAATCAGCCCCAGCATTTT. Translated, it gives CATSTPRGQGRSNQPQHF.

This clone was counted a single time. The J gene is TRBJ2-7, the V gene TRBV15, with a possible D match to TRBD2 (6 bases). This CDR3 has 16 amino acids. Per the germline V gene, CDR1 is LNHNV and CDR2 is YYDKDF (reference sequence). Trimming pared 1 base from V and 1 base from J, leaving 14 bases between. CDR3 sequence (DNA): TGTGCCACCAGCAGAGGAACGGGAGTACTGTCCTACGAGCAGTACTTC. Its translation: CATSRGTGVLSYEQYF.

The V and J genes are TRBV7-2 and TRBJ2-2; 9 positions match TRBD1. The CDR3 spans 13 residues. Trimming took 4 bases from V and 6 from J; bases not matched to a gene: 0. CDR1 SGHTA and CDR2 FQGNSA come from the germline V gene. CDR3 in DNA: TGTGCCAGCAGCTGGGACAGGGCCGGGGAGCTGTTTTTT. Its translation is CASSWDRAGELFF.

This clone has more than one count but fewer than ten. The rearrangement links TRBV7-6 to TRBJ2-3; a possible D gene is TRBD1 (5 bases). Germline V gene lookup returns CDR1 SGHVS and CDR2 FNYEAQ. The CDR3 spans 15 residues. Between the trimmed V and J ends, which lost 2 bases and 6 bases, there was a span of 15 bases. The CDR3: CASSLSPLPGDTQYF. The CDR3, as DNA: TGTGCCAGCAGCTTAAGCCCCCTGCCAGGGGATACGCAGTATTTT.

The V call is TRBV28, the J call TRBJ1-1; 9 bases match TRBD1. The trim removed 5 bases at V and 5 bases at J, leaving 6 bases unmatched. Germline loops: CDR1 MDHEN, CDR2 SYDVKM. This CDR3 contains 14 residues. CDR3 nucleotides: TGTGCCAGCAGTACACAGGGGGCGTCGACTGAAGCTTTCTTT. Translation: CASSTQGASTEAFF.

The chain joins TRBV6-5 to TRBJ1-2; D not certain. Germline CDR1 is MNHEY and CDR2 is SVGAGI. Trimming took 2 bases from V and 8 from J, leaving 15 bases between them. The CDR3 spans 14 residues. CDR3 bases: TGTGCCAGCAGTTACGGTGGCGGCAGTGGCGGCTACACCTTC. It encodes CASSYGGGSGGYTF.

The CDR3 spells CATKSPGLNYGYTF. In DNA, the CDR3 is TGTGCCACCAAAAGCCCCGGACTTAACTATGGCTACACCTTC. The chain employs TRBV6-6 and TRBJ1-2; D gene unclear. V lost 10 bases and J 1 base, leaving 16 bases between the germline ends. CDR3 length: 14 amino acids. Germline CDR1 reads MNHNY; CDR2 reads SVGAGI (reference sequence).

This clone came up a few times. This chain uses TRBV30 with TRBJ1-1; 8 bases are shared with TRBD1. J lost 4 bases, V lost 5 bases, and 6 bases had no gene match. Germline V gene data show CDR1 as GTSNPN and CDR2 as SVGIG (reference sequence). This CDR3 has 13 residues. The CDR3 DNA follows: TGTGCCTGGGTGGCTCAGGGGGCCACTGAAGCTTTCTTT. Encoded protein: CAWVAQGATEAFF.

This clone was counted a single time. At one end the junction does not follow the germline gene, possibly because of a read error. V is TRBV7-9 and J is TRBJ1-6; 7 bases align to TRBD1. The germline gives CDR1 SEHNR, CDR2 FQNEAQ (reference sequence). The CDR3 totals 15 residues. The DNA of the CDR3 is TGTTCCAGCAGCCGGGCGTCGACAGGGCACTCACCCCTCCACTTT. Its protein is CSSSRASTGHSPLHF.

This clone was counted only a few times. The chain combines TRBV4-2 with TRBJ1-2; 7 nucleotides line up with TRBD1. The V gene's germline CDR1 is LGHNA and CDR2 YNFKEQ. The CDR3 totals 16 residues. J gave up 4 bases and V 4 bases, and 12 bases lay outside the gene matches. The CDR3 sequence: CASSRTGTENIYGYTF. CDR3 DNA: TGTGCCAGCAGCCGTACCGGGACAGAAAATATCTATGGCTACACCTTC.

V and J are TRBV5-1 and TRBJ2-5; maybe TRBD2 (5 bases). TRBJ2-7 explains the end of the DNA better; the J call may be wrong. Germline CDR1 is SGHRS and CDR2 is YFSETQ. CDR3 length: 16 amino acids. In DNA, the CDR3 is TGCGCCAGCAGCTTGGCCAGCAGCGGAACTTCCTACGAGCAGTACTTC. Its translation is CASSLASSGTSYEQYF.

The chain employs TRBV11-2 and TRBJ2-1, with D maybe TRBD1 (6 bases). The CDR3 has 14 residues. CDR1 and CDR2 from the germline V gene are SGHAT and FQNNGV. V lost 5 bases to trimming and J lost 8 bases, with 16 bases between them. CDR3 protein: CASSRDGGRDEQFF. CDR3 nucleotide sequence: TGTGCCAGCAGCCGGGATGGGGGCAGGGATGAGCAGTTCTTC.

J is TRBJ2-3 and V is TRBV5-1, with D maybe TRBD1 (5 bases). The V and J ends lost 5 bases and 2 bases respectively, with 15 bases between them. There are 15 residues in the CDR3. CDR1 is SGHRS, CDR2 YFSETQ, per germline. The CDR3 here is CASRPYEGATDTQYF. The DNA of the CDR3 is TGCGCCAGCAGGCCCTACGAAGGGGCCACAGATACGCAGTATTTT.